This TCR beta chain appears in the sequencing data of a study of blood T cell repertoires in COVID-19. Recruitment covered about two dozen US areas and drew participants whose ages spanned about 18 to 90 years. V was cut by 3 bases and J by 0 bases, with 19 bases left in between. Germline CDR1 is LNHDA and CDR2 is SQIVND (reference sequence). The CDR3 covers 18 residues. Authors' methods: Amplification of reference gene primers was used by the study to estimate nucleated cell counts. TCRdb's copy holds only in-frame clones and misses some; the assay was immunoSEQ multiplex PCR. D and trimming come from the DNA, and the V and J calls and clone size come from that table. Here the sample spans around 340,000 clones, approximately 91% being singletons.

What was sequenced was PBMCs or T cells enriched from blood (not recorded which). This chain uses TRBV19 with TRBJ2-3; a possible D gene is TRBD2 (6 bases). The origin of this receptor is a woman in her thirties who had been exposed to COVID-19. Here the CDR3 DNA reads TGTGCCAGTAGTATCCCCAAGGCAGGGACTTCTAGCACAGATACGCAGTATTTT. Translated, it gives CASSIPKAGTSSTDTQYF.